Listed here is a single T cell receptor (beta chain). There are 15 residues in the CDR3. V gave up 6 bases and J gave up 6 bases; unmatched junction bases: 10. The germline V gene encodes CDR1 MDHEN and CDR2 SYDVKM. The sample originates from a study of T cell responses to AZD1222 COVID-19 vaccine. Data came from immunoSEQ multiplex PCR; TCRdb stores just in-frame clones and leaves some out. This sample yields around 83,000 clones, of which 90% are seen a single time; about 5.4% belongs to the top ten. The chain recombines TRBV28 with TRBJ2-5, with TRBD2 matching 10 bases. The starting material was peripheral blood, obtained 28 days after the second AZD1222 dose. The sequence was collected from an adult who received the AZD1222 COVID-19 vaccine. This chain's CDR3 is CASSTLTSGEQTQYF. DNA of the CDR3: TGTGCCAGCAGCACTCTTACTAGCGGGGAACAGACCCAGTACTTC.